The clone carrying this T cell receptor (beta chain) was observed once. The data originate from a study of blood T cell repertoires in COVID-19. Looking at the study overall: Italy, Spain and the United States were the sources of the convalescent and acute COVID-19 samples.

Methods used by the authors: Estimated nucleated cell counts came from reference gene primer amplification. Method: immunoSEQ multiplex PCR; TCRdb's copy keeps in-frame clones and lacks some. V, J and clone size were drawn from that table, and D and trimming were deduced from the DNA. The data show around 300,000 clones, approximately 83% seen once. The V segment lost 5 bases and the J segment 5 bases; nucleotides outside the gene matches: 6. Germline V gives CDR1 SGHVS, CDR2 FNYEAQ. The CDR3 has 17 amino acids. What was sequenced was peripheral blood. The V gene is TRBV7-6, the J gene TRBJ2-2, with 15 nucleotides matching TRBD2. This TCR derives from a human donor in a cohort sampled during active COVID-19. The CDR3 region is CASSPGLAGGGTGELFF. The CDR3 DNA follows: TGTGCCAGCAGCCCGGGACTAGCGGGAGGAGGAACCGGGGAGCTGTTTTTT.